This TCR beta chain was sequenced during a study of blood T cell repertoires in COVID-19. The CDR3 extends over 16 amino acids. Unmatched junction bases numbered 15, after V lost 5 bases and J lost 8 bases. The germline V gene has CDR1 SGHAT and CDR2 FQNNGV. Here immunoSEQ multiplex PCR was the method, and the copy in TCRdb shows in-frame clones only, minus some. The sample contains 100,000 or so clones, roughly nine tenths of which appear only once. The sequence derives from a man aged 45-60 years with active COVID-19. V gene TRBV11-2 combines with J gene TRBJ1-2; 9 bases align to TRBD1. The sequenced sample was peripheral blood. The CDR3 nucleotides are TGTGCCAGCAGCGATTTTCGACAGGGGGGGATTTGGGGCTACACCTTC. It encodes CASSDFRQGGIWGYTF.